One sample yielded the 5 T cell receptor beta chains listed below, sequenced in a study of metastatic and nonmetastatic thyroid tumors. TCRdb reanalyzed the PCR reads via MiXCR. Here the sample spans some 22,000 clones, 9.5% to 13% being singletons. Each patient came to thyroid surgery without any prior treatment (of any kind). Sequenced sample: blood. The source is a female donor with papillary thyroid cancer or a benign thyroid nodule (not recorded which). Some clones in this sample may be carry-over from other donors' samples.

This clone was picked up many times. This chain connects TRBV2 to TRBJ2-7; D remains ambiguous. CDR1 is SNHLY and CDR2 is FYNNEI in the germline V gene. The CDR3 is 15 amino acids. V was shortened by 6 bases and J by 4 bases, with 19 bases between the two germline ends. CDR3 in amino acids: CASSEKQLSNYEQYF. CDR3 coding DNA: TGTGCCAGCAGCGAGAAGCAACTCTCCAATTACGAGCAGTACTTC.

DNA for the CDR3: TGTGCCAGCAGCTTGGATAGAGTGGGGGAAAAACTGTTTTTT. This encodes CASSLDRVGEKLFF. The chain links TRBV5-4 to TRBJ1-4; D unresolved. This CDR3 is built from 14 residues. Germline V CDR1 and CDR2: SGHNT, YYREEE (reference sequence). Trimming removed 0 bases from V and 8 bases from J, with 11 bases in between.

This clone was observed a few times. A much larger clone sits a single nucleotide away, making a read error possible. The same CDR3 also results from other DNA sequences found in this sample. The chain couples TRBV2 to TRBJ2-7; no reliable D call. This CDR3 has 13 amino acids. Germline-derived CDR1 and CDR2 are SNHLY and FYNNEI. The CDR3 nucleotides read TGTGCCAGCAGTGAAGAGAATCGCAAGAGGTGGAACTTC. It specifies CASSEENRKRWNF.

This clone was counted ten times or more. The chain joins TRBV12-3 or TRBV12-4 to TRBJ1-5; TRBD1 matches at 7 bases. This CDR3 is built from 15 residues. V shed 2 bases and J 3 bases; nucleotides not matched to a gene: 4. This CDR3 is CASSLPGTVNQPQHF. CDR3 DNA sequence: TGTGCCAGCAGTTTACCCGGGACAGTCAATCAGCCCCAGCATTTT.

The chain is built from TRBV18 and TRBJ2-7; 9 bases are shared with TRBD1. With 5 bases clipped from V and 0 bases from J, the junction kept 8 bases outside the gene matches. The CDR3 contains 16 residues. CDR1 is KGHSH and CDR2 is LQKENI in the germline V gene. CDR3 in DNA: TGTGCCAGCTCATTGGGACAGGGACCCCTCTCCTACGAGCAGTACTTC. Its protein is CASSLGQGPLSYEQYF.